The sequence of this T cell receptor (beta chain) was determined in a study of T cells in Graves' hyperthyroidism and ophthalmopathy. Germline CDR1 reads MDHEN; CDR2 reads SYDVKM. The CDR3 consists of 13 residues. The V and J ends lost 7 bases and 4 bases, in that order; junction bases with no gene match: 3. Amplification of TCR beta CDR3 regions was performed using RNA transcripts as template. HTBI primers were employed in a first-round RT-PCR of the TCR CDR3. TCRdb re-called the multiplex PCR reads through MiXCR, storing one row per CDR3 protein. In the table there are a few hundred thousand distinct CDR3 sequences, around 16% of which are singletons. General observations from the study: Before onset, ophthalmopathy was predicted by the model a median roughly 6.8 months earlier.

This clonotype was seen many times. Its antigen remains unknown. The sequenced sample was blood. This sequence originates from a woman aged 25 to 39 with Graves' hyperthyroidism. The chain couples TRBV28 to TRBJ2-7, with TRBD2 identical over 11 bases. This CDR3 is CASKASGRYEQYF. The CDR3 region has the DNA TGTGCCAGCAAGGCTAGCGGGAGGTACGAGCAGTACTTC.